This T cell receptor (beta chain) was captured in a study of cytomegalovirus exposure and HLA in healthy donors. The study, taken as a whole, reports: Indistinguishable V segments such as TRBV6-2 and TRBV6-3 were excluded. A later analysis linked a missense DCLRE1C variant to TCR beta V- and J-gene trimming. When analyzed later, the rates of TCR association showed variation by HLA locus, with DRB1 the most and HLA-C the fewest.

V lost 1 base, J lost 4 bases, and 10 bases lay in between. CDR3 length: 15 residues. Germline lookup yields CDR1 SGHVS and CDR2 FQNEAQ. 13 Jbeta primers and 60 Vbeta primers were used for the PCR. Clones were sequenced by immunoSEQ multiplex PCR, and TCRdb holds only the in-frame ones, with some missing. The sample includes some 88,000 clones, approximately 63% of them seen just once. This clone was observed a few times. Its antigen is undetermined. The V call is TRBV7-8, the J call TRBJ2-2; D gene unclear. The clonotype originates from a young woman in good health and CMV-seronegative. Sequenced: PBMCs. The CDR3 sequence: CASSLGALATGELFF. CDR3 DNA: TGTGCCAGCAGCTTAGGGGCTTTGGCCACCGGGGAGCTGTTTTTT.